One TCR beta chain is described in this entry. The V and J ends lost 0 bases and 5 bases respectively, with 4 bases between them. Germline CDR1 reads MGHRA; CDR2 reads YSYEKL. The CDR3 contains 13 residues. How the authors handled the data: The authors estimated nucleated cell counts from reference gene primer amplification. Method: immunoSEQ multiplex PCR; TCRdb's copy keeps in-frame clones and lacks some. V and J calls and clone size follow that table, whereas D and trimming were derived from the DNA. The sample records 300,000 to 400,000 clones, approximately 84% being singletons. This record comes from a study of blood T cell repertoires in COVID-19. Study details: PBMCs, B-cell-depleted T cells, or T cells provided the cDNA or gDNA that made up the material.

Cohort assignment relied on participant-reported clinical history. The clonotype originates from a young woman who had recovered from COVID-19. The chain employs TRBV4-1 and TRBJ2-2; D not certain. What was sequenced was PBMCs or T cells enriched from blood (not recorded which). DNA of the CDR3: TGCGCCAGCAGCCAAGACAGGACCGGGGAGCTGTTTTTT. This translates into CASSQDRTGELFF.